This TCR beta chain appears in the sequencing data of a study of blood T cell repertoires in COVID-19. Study details: COVID-19 samples from acute and convalescent phases originated in the United States, Italy and Spain. Nucleic acid was either cDNA or gDNA, and it came from T cells, B-cell-depleted T cells, or PBMCs.

The V gene's germline CDR1 is SQVTM and CDR2 ANQGSEA. V shed 7 bases and J shed 7 bases, with 17 bases lying between them. The CDR3 is made up of 12 amino acids. Profiling relied on immunoSEQ multiplex PCR, and the TCRdb table lists in-frame clones only, not all of them. Counted here are 150,000 to 180,000 clones, around 84% occurring once; the ten biggest clones make up around 1.7%. The sequence was obtained from an elderly man with acute or convalescent COVID-19. This sequence joins TRBV29-1 and TRBJ2-7; perhaps TRBD1 as D (6 bases). Sequencing input: peripheral blood. The CDR3 sequence is CSAATGTGEQYF. The CDR3 DNA sequence: TGCAGCGCCGCGACAGGTACGGGGGAGCAGTACTTC.